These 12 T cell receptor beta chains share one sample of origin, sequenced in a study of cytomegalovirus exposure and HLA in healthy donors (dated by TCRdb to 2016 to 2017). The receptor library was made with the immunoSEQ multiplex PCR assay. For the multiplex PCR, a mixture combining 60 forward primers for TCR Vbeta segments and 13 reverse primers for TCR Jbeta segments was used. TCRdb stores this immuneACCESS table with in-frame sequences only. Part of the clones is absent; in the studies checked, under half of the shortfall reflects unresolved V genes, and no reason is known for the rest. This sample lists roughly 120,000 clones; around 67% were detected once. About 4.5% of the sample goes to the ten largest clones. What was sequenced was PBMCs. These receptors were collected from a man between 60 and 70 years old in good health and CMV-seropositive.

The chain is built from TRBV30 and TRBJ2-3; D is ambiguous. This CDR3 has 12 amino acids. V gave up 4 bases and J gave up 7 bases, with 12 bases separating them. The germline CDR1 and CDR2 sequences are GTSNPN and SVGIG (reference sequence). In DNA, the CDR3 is TGTGCCTGGAACGGAGACTTCAATACGCAGTATTTT. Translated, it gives CAWNGDFNTQYF.

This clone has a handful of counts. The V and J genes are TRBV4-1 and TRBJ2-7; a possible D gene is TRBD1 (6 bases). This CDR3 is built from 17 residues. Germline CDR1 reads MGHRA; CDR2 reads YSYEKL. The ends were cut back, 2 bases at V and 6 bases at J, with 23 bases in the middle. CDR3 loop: CASSQQVDRGHLAEQYF. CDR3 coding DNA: TGCGCCAGCAGCCAACAAGTCGATCGGGGACACCTTGCCGAGCAGTACTTC.

The CDR3: CASSLETGDSNTEAFF. The CDR3 bases are TGTGCCAGCAGTTTAGAGACAGGGGATTCGAACACTGAAGCTTTCTTT. This chain uses TRBV28 with TRBJ1-1, with TRBD1 matching over 8 bases. J lost 1 base, V lost 2 bases, and 6 bases had no gene match. The germline gives CDR1 MDHEN, CDR2 SYDVKM. The CDR3 has 16 residues.

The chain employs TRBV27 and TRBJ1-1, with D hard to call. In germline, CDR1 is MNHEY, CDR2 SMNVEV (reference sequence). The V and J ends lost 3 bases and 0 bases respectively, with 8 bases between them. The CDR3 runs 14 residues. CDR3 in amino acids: CASSFTDMNTEAFF. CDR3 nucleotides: TGTGCCAGCAGTTTTACAGACATGAACACTGAAGCTTTCTTT.

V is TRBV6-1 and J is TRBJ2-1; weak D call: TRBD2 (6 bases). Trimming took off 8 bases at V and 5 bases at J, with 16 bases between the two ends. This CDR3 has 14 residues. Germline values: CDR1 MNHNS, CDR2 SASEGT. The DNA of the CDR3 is TGTGCCAGCGGGAGCGCCGGGAGTGACAATGAGCAGTTCTTC. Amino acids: CASGSAGSDNEQFF.

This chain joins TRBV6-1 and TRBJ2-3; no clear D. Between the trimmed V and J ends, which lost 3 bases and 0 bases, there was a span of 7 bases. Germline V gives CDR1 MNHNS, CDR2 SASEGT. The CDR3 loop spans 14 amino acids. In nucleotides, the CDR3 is TGTGCCAGCAGTGAGGGCACTAGCACAGATACGCAGTATTTT. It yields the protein CASSEGTSTDTQYF.

The CDR3: CASSLPGGSGNTIYF. CDR3 in DNA: TGTGCCAGCAGCTTGCCGGGGGGCTCTGGAAACACCATATATTTT. The chain is built from TRBV5-4 and TRBJ1-3; D is perhaps TRBD1 (5 bases). CDR3 length: 15 residues. The V and J ends lost 1 base and 0 bases respectively, with 8 bases between them. Germline V gene sequence: CDR1 SGHNT, CDR2 YYREEE (reference sequence).

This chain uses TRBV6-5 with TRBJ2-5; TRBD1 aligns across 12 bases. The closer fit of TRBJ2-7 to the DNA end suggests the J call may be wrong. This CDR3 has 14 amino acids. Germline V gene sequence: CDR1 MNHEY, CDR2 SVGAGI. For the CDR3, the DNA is TGTGCCAGCAGAGGGACAGGGGGCACGTACGAGCAGTACTTC. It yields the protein CASRGTGGTYEQYF.

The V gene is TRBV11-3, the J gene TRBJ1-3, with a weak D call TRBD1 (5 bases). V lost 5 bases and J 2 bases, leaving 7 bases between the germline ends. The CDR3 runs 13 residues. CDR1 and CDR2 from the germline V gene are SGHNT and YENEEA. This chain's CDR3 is CASSAGPGNTIYF. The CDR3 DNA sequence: TGTGCCAGCAGCGCAGGGCCTGGAAACACCATATATTTT. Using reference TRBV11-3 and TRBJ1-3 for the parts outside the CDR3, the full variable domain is EAGVVQSPRYKIIEKKQPVAFWCNPISGHNTLYWYLQNLGQGPELLIRYENEEAVDDSQLPKDRFSAERLKGVDSTLKIQPAELGDSAVYLCASSAGPGNTIYFGEGSWLTVV.

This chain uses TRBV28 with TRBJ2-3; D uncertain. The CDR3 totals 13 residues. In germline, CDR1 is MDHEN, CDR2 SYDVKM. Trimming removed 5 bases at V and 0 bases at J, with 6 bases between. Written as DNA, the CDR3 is TGTGCCAGCAGTCGAACTAGCACAGATACGCAGTATTTT. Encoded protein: CASSRTSTDTQYF.

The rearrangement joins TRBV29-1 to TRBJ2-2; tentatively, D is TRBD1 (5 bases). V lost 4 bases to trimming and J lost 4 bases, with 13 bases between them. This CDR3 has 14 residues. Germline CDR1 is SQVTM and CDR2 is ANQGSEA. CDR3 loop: CSVVLQAATGELFF. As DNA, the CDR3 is TGCAGCGTTGTCCTACAGGCGGCCACCGGGGAGCTGTTTTTT.

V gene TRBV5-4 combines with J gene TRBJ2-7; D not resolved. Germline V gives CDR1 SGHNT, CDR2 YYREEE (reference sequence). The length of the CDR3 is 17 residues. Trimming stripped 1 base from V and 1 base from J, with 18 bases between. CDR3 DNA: TGTGCCAGCAGCTTGATTCCTCAGGTCAGCCCTTCCTACGAGCAGTACTTC. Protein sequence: CASSLIPQVSPSYEQYF.